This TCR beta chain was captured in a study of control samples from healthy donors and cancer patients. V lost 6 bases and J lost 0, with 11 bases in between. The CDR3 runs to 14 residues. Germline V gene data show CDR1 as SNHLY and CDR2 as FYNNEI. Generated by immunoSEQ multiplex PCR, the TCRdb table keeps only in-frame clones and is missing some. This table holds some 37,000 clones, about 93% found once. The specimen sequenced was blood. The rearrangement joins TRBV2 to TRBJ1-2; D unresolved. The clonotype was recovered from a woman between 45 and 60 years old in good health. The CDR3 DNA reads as TGTGCCAGCAGAACAGATTTCACTAACTATGGCTACACCTTC. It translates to CASRTDFTNYGYTF. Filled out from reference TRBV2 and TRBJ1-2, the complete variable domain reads EPEVTQTPSHQVTQMGQEVILRCVPISNHLYFYWYRQILGQKVEFLVSFYNNEISEKSEIFDDQFSVERPDGSNFTLKIRSTKLEDSAMYFCASRTDFTNYGYTFGSGTRLTVV.